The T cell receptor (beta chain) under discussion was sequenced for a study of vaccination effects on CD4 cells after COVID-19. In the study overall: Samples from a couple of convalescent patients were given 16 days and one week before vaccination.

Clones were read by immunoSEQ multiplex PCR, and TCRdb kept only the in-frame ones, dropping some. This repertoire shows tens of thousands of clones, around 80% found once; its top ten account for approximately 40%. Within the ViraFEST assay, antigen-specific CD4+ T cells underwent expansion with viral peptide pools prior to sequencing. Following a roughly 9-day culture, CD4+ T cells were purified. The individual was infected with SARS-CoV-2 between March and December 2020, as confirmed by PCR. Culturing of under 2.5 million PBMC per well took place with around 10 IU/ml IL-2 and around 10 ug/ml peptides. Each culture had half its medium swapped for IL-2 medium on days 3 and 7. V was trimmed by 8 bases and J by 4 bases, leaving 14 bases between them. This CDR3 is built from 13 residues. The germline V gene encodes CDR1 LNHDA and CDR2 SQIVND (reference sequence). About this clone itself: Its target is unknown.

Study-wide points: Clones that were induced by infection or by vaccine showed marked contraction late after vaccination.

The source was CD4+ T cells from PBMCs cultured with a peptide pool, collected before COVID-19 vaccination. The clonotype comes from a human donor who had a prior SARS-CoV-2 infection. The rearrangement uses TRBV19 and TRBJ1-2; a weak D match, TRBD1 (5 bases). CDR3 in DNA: TGTGCCAGTTCCGCTGGGGGTCTCTATGGCTACACCTTC. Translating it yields CASSAGGLYGYTF.